This TCR beta chain emerged from a study of CD8 T cells in Susac syndrome. TCR beta sequencing covered blood CD8+ and CD4+ T cells. The CDR3 length is 11 residues. Trimming pared 7 bases from V and 2 bases from J, leaving 5 bases between. Per germline, CDR1 MNHEY and CDR2 SVGAGI. The authors reverse transcribed roughly 0.5 to 1 ug RNA with random hexamers. MiXCR, run by TCRdb on the immunoSEQ multiplex PCR reads, gives a single entry per CDR3 protein. The table includes a few hundred thousand distinct CDR3 sequences, 90% to 95% detected once. The TCR originated in a human donor with multiple sclerosis. The sequenced sample consisted of CD4+ T cells from PBMCs. The chain recombines TRBV6-5 with TRBJ2-5; D call uncertain. The CDR3 spells CASTQQETQYF. CDR3 nucleotides: TGTGCCAGCACCCAGCAAGAGACCCAGTACTTC.